The clone carrying this T cell receptor (beta chain) was detected many times. Its antigen is undetermined. The data are from a study of T-cell reconstitution after alpha-beta-depleted transplantation in children. General study findings and limits: The origin of alpha-beta T cells about two months after transplant was reportedly several hundred expanded graft clones. TCRbeta diversity was high at day 60 in some patients (a result of surviving recipient T cells and thymic progenitors). The main origin of T-cell counts and diversity one year after transplant was newly produced T cells.

CDR3 length: 14 residues. The V and J ends lost 5 bases and 3 bases respectively, with 13 bases between them. Per the germline V gene, CDR1 is SGHRS and CDR2 is YFSETQ. For TCRbeta, the library was prepared with unique molecular identifiers. TCRdb re-analysed the PCR reads in MiXCR, keeping a single row per CDR3 protein. Here the sample spans 330,000 or so distinct CDR3 sequences, just over 7.5% being singletons. The receptor was isolated from a female patient aged 2-9 years who had a stem cell transplant for Fanconi anemia, so the T cells may come from the graft donor. The material sequenced was peripheral blood, taken 360 days after TCRalphabeta/CD19-depleted stem cell transplant. V gene TRBV5-1 combines with J gene TRBJ2-3; D unclear. The CDR3 sequence is CASRGPWPTDTQYF. The CDR3 bases are TGCGCCAGCAGGGGCCCTTGGCCTACAGATACGCAGTATTTT. The full variable domain, its missing parts supplied by reference TRBV5-1 and TRBJ2-3, is KAGVTQTPRYLIKTRGQQVTLSCSPISGHRSVSWYQQTPGQGLQFLFEYFSETQRNKGNFPGRFSGRQFSNSRSEMNVSTLELGDSALYLCASRGPWPTDTQYFGPGTRLTVL.